This entry concerns a single TCR beta chain. 13 Jbeta primers and 60 Vbeta primers were used for the PCR. Generated by immunoSEQ multiplex PCR, the TCRdb table keeps only in-frame clones and is missing some. The table lists about 140,000 clones, 77% of them singletons. These data belong to a study of cytomegalovirus exposure and HLA in healthy donors. The sequence derives from a male donor in good health and CMV-seronegative. The sample comprised PBMCs.

The CDR3: CASSWGQGGEQYF. CDR3 sequence (DNA): TGTGCCAGCAGTTGGGGACAGGGAGGCGAGCAGTACTTC. The V call is TRBV28, the J call TRBJ2-5, with 9 bases matching TRBD1. The J call may be mistaken, given a closer DNA end match to TRBJ2-7. CDR3 length equals 13 residues. Germline V gives CDR1 MDHEN, CDR2 SYDVKM.